Listed below are T cell receptor beta chains from one sample, sequenced in a study of neoadjuvant anti-PD-1 for oral cavity cancer. Produced via immunoSEQ multiplex PCR; TCRdb's table is partial and in-frame only. This table holds 20,000 to 25,000 clones, under 55% found once. Material: tumor tissue, obtained after nivolumab (anti-PD-1) treatment. These receptors came from a person between 35 and 79 years old with oral cavity squamous cell carcinoma. CDR3s include the opening cysteine and the closing phenylalanine or tryptophan. D genes are given only for firm matches. Some rows have no size entry. The others give once, few or many, or a class for an expanded clone.

V gene: TRBV20-1; J gene: TRBJ1-1; clone size: many; D gene: .; CDR3 DNA: TGCAGTGCTGGGCTTTGGACTGAAGCTTTCTTT; CDR3 protein: CSAGLWTEAFF
V gene: TRBV7-9; J gene: TRBJ1-2; clone size: few; D gene: .; CDR3 DNA: TGTGCCAGCAGCTTAGCGCTCGGAGTTAACTATGGCTACACCTTC; CDR3 protein: CASSLALGVNYGYTF
V gene: TRBV27; J gene: TRBJ1-2; clone size: .; D gene: TRBD1; CDR3 DNA: TGTGCCAGCAGTTCCTACTGGACAGGGGATAACTATGGCTACACCTTC; CDR3 protein: CASSSYWTGDNYGYTF
V gene: TRBV7-8; J gene: TRBJ2-7; clone size: few; D gene: .; CDR3 DNA: TGTGCCAGCAGCTTAGCGGTGTGGCAGGGTAACAACGAGCAGTACTTC; CDR3 protein: CASSLAVWQGNNEQYF
V gene: TRBV19; J gene: TRBJ2-3; clone size: .; D gene: .; CDR3 DNA: TGTGCCAGTAGTATTGGACGCCGGCTAGCCACAGATACGCAGTATTTT; CDR3 protein: CASSIGRRLATDTQYF
V gene: TRBV6-5; J gene: TRBJ1-4; clone size: .; D gene: TRBD1; CDR3 DNA: TGTGCCAGCAGCCACAGGGGTAATGAAAAACTGTTTTTT; CDR3 protein: CASSHRGNEKLFF
V gene: TRBV6-5; J gene: TRBJ2-1; clone size: .; D gene: TRBD2; CDR3 DNA: TGTGCCAGCAGTTACGAGACTAGCGGGGTTTACAATGAGCAGTTCTTC; CDR3 protein: CASSYETSGVYNEQFF
V gene: TRBV29-1; J gene: TRBJ2-7; clone size: few; D gene: .; CDR3 DNA: TGCAGCGTTGGGGGTTCCTACGAGCAGTACTTC; CDR3 protein: CSVGGSYEQYF
V gene: TRBV6-1; J gene: TRBJ1-5; clone size: .; D gene: .; CDR3 DNA: TGTGCCAGCAGTGAAGTAGAGGGGCGCGATCAGCCCCAGCATTTT; CDR3 protein: CASSEVEGRDQPQHF
V gene: TRBV5-1; J gene: TRBJ2-1; clone size: .; D gene: TRBD2; CDR3 DNA: TGCGCCAGCAGCCCTAACCTCCTAGCGGGGGGGCACAATGAGCAGTTCTTC; CDR3 protein: CASSPNLLAGGHNEQFF
V gene: TRBV5-1; J gene: TRBJ1-1; clone size: few; D gene: .; CDR3 DNA: TGCGCCAGCAGCTTGGGGGCAGGAAACACTGAAGCTTTCTTT; CDR3 protein: CASSLGAGNTEAFF
V gene: TRBV4-1; J gene: TRBJ1-4; clone size: many; D gene: .; CDR3 DNA: TGCGCCAGCAGCCAAGATCGAGTCAGGGTCGGGAGTGAAAAACTGTTTTTT; CDR3 protein: CASSQDRVRVGSEKLFF
V gene: TRBV11-3; J gene: TRBJ2-1; clone size: .; D gene: .; CDR3 DNA: TGTGCCAGCAGCTCCAAGGGAAAGTACAATGAGCAGTTCTTC; CDR3 protein: CASSSKGKYNEQFF
V gene: TRBV7-6; J gene: TRBJ2-1; clone size: few; D gene: .; CDR3 DNA: TGTGCCAGCAGCTTTTCTCGAAACAATGAGCAGTTCTTC; CDR3 protein: CASSFSRNNEQFF
V gene: TRBV4-1; J gene: TRBJ1-2; clone size: .; D gene: .; CDR3 DNA: TGCGCCAGCAGCAGTTCGTCGGGCTATGGCTACACCTTC; CDR3 protein: CASSSSSGYGYTF
V gene: TRBV12-5; J gene: TRBJ1-1; clone size: .; D gene: .; CDR3 DNA: TGTGCTAGTGGTTTGAGCCCAGGGTTGGGGAACACTGAAGCTTTCTTT; CDR3 protein: CASGLSPGLGNTEAFF